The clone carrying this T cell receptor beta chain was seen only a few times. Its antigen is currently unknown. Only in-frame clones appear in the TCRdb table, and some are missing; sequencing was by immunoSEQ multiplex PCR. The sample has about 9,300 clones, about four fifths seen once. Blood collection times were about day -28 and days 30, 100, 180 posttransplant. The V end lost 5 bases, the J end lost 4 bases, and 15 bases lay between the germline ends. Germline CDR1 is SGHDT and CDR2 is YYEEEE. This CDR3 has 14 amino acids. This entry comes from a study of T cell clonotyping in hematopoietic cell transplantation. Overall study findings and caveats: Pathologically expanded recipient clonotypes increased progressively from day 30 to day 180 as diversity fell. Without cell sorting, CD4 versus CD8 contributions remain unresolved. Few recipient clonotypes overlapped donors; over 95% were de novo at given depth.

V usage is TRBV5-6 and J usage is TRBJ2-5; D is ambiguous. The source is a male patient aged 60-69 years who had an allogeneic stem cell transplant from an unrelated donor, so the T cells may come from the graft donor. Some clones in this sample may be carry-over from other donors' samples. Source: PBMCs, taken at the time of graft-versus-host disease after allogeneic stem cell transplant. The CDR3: CASSFWNRRETQYF. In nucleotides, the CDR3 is TGTGCCAGCAGTTTCTGGAACAGAAGAGAGACCCAGTACTTC.